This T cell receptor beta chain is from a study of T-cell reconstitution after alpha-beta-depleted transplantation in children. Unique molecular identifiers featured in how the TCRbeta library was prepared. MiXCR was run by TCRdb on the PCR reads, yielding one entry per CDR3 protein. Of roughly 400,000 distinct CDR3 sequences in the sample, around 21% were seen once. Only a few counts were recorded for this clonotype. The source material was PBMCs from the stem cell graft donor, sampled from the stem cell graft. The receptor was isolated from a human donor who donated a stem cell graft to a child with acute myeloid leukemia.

The CDR3 sequence: CSAPGRAAFF. The CDR3, as DNA: TGCAGTGCCCCGGGCAGGGCGGCTTTCTTT. The chain couples TRBV20-1 to TRBJ1-1; D possibly corresponds to TRBD1 (5 bases). Trimming stripped 6 bases from V and 11 bases from J, with 13 bases between. Germline-derived CDR1 and CDR2 are DFQATT and SNEGSKA (reference sequence). CDR3 length: 10 amino acids.